This is a list of T cell receptor beta chains from one sample in a study of CXCR3-negative and CXCR3-positive naive CD8 T cells. TCRdb re-called the 5' RACE reads, yielding one record per CDR3 amino acid sequence without DNA. This sample's table reports over 70,000 distinct CDR3 sequences. The sample was naive CXCR3- CD8+ T cells from blood. The origin of the receptors is a human donor in good health. Some clones in this sample may be carry-over from other donors' samples. The CDR3 runs from the conserved cysteine through the conserved F or W.

TRBJ2-2	TRBV10-3	CAISADRDREPFGELFF
TRBJ2-7	TRBV10-3	CATTIGEHYEQYF
TRBJ1-1	TRBV12-3/TRBV12-4	CASSFRGLEAFF
TRBJ2-7	TRBV14	CASSQGIDPLYEQYF
TRBJ2-5	TRBV20-1	CSARDLGGAAETQYF
TRBJ2-2	TRBV5-5	CASSRDTGELFF
TRBJ2-1	TRBV29-1	CSVEDTLEGHENEQFF
TRBJ2-2	TRBV27	CASSLLGVTGELFF
TRBJ2-7	TRBV11-3	CASSPYRDRGYEQYF
TRBJ2-5	TRBV29-1	CSVEPSGSLETQYF
TRBJ2-7	TRBV28	CASGGGYYEQYF
TRBJ2-7	TRBV7-9	CASSGPGSYEQYF
TRBJ2-7	TRBV29-1	CSVPGSSYEQYF
TRBJ1-3	TRBV7-8	CASSIEPSTVTGNTIYF
TRBJ2-6	TRBV9	CASSPGTSGANVLTF
TRBJ2-3	TRBV7-8	CASSLVSDTQYF
TRBJ2-7	TRBV9	CAGRRDRNTGKAGYEQYF
TRBJ1-1	TRBV29-1	CSVFPGNTEAFF
TRBJ2-5	TRBV10-3	CAIRRGQGAVGETQYF
TRBJ1-5	TRBV7-6	CASSLSLGGPPGSNQPQHF
TRBJ2-1	TRBV19	CASSNALAGGPGEIYNEQFF
TRBJ2-7	TRBV5-1	CASSFAIGTDPYEQYF
TRBJ2-7	TRBV7-9	CASTSGPSYEQYF
TRBJ2-5	TRBV29-1	CSVEAYEETQYF
TRBJ2-1	TRBV15	CATSRDRGPGLESEQFF
TRBJ1-1	TRBV12-5	CASVELGGFGTEAFF
TRBJ1-1	TRBV5-1	CASSLEGAEAFF
TRBJ2-1	TRBV29-1	CSVLQDNEQFF
TRBJ1-3	TRBV12-3/TRBV12-4	CASSSPGVGNTIYF
TRBJ2-2	TRBV7-3	CASSPFSQNTGELFF
TRBJ1-2	TRBV6-5	CAAKAGIAYYGYTF
TRBJ2-7	TRBV29-1	CSVFSGEGDEQYF
TRBJ2-1	TRBV7-3	CASSLAAGHYNEQLF
TRBJ2-7	TRBV5-1	CASSMEGGYEQYF
TRBJ2-3	TRBV20-1	CSAPEGPTGDTQYF
TRBJ2-2	TRBV7-6	CASSADRDLRTGELFF
TRBJ2-7	TRBV27	CASSLSWGTGVYEQYF
TRBJ2-1	TRBV24-1	CATSDSGTSGGSYNEQFF
TRBJ2-3	TRBV2	CASSGTSGGAVTDTQYF
TRBJ1-2	TRBV28	CASSLFGENYGYTF
TRBJ2-7	TRBV7-9	CAVRLRDEQYF
TRBJ1-1	TRBV4-2	CASSQPGQGKTEAFF